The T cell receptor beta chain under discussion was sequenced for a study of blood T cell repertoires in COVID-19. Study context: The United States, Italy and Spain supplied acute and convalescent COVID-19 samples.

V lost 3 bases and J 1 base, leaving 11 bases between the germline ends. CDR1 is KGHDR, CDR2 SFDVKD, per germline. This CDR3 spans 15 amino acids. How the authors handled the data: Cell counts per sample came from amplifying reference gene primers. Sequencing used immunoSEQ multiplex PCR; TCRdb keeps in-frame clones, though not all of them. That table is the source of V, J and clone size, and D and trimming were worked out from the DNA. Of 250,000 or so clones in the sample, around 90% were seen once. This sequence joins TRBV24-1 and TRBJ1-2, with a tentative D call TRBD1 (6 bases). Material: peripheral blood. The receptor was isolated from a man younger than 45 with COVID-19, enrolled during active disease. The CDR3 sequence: CATSDHRAVNYGYTF. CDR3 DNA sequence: TGTGCCACCAGTGATCACAGGGCGGTTAACTATGGCTACACCTTC.